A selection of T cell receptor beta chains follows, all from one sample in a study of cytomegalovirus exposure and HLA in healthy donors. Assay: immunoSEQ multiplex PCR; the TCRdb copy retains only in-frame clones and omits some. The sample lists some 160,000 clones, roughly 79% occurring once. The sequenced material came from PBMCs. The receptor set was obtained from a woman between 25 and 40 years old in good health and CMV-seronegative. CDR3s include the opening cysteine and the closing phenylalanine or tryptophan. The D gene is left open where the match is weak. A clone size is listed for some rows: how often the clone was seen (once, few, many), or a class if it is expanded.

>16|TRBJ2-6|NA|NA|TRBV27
CASSLSPGSGANVLTF
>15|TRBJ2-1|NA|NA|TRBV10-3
CAIKLSAGGLNEQFF
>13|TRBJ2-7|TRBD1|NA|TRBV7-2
CASSSTGGLEQYF
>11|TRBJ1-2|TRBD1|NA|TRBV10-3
CAINRGGGYTF
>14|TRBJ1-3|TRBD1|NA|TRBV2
CASRTGGAINTIYF
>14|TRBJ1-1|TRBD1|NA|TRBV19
CASSPGQGAIEAFF
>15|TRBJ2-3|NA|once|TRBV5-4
CASSLWAGTQHTQYF
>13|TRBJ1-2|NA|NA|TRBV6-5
CASSYGSGWGYTF
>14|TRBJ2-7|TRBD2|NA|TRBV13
CASSLPGGSYEQYF
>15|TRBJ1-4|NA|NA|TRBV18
CASSPPQERGEKLFF
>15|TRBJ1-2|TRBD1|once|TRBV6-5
CASSYETGGAGGYTF
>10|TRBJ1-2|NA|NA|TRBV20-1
CSAMRVGYTF
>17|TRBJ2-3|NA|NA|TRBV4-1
CASSQDGGAGGKDTQYF
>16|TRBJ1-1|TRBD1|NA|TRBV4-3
CASSQEQGRPNTEAFF
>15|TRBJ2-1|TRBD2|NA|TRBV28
CASRSRGVGYNEQFF
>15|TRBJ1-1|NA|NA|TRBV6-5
CASSTSGQRNTEAFF
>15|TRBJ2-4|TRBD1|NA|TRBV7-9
CASSPGDSTKNIQYF
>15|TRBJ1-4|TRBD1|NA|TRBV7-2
CASSLRTGVYEKLFF
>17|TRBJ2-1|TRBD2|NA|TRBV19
CASSILSLAGGGNEQFF
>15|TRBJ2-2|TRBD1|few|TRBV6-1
CASSARQGATRELFF
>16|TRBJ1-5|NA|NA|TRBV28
CASSSHIGAGNQPQHF
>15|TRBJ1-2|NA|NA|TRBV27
CASSLLREGSEGYTF
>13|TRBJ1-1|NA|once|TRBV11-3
CASSLALNTEAFF
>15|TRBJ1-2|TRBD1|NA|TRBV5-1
CASSRGTALNYGYTF
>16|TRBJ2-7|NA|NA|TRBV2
CASNVIVGTVAYEQYF
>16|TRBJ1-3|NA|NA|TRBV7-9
CASSLVNSHSGNTIYF
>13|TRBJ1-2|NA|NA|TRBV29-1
CSVEEDSDYGYTF
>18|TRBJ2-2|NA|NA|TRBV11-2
CASSSVAGARSNTGELFF
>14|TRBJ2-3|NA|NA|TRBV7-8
CASSFLGGYDTQYF
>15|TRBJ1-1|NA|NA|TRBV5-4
CASSLAGGLNTEAFF
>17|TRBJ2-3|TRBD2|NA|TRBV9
CASSAETSGGFTDTQYF
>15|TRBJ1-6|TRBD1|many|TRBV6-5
CASKLTGGSGSPLHF
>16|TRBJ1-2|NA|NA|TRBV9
CASSPYDEVAAYGYTF
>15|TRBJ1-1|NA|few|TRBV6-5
CASSYSSRGNTEAFF
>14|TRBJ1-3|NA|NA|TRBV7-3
CASSPGSSGNTIYF
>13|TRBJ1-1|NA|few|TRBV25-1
CASSPRRDTEAFF
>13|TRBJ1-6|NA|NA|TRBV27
CASSLIRESPLHF
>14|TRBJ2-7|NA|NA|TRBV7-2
CASSSPGRAYEQYF
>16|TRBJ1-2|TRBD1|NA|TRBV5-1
CASSPATGGASYGYTF
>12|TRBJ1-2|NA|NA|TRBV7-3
CASSLSPGGYTF
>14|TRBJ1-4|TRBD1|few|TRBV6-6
CASSADRGGEKLFF
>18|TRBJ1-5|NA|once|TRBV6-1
CASSESPGHWTSNQPQHF
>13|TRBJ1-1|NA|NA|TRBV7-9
CASSLEQGSEAFF
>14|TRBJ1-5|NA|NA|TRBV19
CASSTPGSYQPQHF
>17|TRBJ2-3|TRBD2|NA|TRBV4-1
CASSQDRNGGAVRTQYF
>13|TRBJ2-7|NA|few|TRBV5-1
CASSYQIQTEQYF
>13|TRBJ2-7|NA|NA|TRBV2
CASSPGHLYEQYF
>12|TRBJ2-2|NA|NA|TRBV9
CASSLDTGELFF
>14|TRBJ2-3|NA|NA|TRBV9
CASNPSSGTDTQYF
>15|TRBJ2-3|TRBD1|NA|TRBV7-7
CASSLGQGGTDTQYF
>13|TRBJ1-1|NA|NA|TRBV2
CASMEGQGAEAFF
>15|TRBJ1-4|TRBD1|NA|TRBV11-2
CASSILQGAGEKLFF
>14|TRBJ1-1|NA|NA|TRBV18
CASSPLTRNTEAFF
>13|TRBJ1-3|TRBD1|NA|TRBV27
CASRRGNGNTIYF
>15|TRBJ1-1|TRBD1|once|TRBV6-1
CASTRTGVSPTEAFF
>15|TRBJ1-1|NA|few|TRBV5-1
CASSPWGGGRTEAFF
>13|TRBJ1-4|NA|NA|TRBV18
CASSPLVNEKLFF
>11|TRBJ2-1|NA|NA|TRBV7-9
CASSLRGHAFF
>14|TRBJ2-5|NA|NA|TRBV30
CARGGGGARETQYF